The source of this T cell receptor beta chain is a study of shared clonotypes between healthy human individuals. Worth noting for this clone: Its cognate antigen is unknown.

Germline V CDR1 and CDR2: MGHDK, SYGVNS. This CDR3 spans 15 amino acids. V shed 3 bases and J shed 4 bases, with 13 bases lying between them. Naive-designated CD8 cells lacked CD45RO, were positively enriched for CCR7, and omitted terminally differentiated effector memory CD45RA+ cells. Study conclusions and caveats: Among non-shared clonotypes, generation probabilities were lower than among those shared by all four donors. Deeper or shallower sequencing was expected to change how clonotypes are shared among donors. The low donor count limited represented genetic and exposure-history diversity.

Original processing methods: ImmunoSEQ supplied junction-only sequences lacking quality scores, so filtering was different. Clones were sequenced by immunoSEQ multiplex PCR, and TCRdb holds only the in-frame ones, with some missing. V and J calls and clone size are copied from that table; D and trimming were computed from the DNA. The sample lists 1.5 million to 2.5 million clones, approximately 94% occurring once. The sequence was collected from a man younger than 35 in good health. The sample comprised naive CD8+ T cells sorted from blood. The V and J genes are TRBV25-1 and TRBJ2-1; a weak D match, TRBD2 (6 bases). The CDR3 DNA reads TGTGCCAGCAGTGATCGGGGCGGGGTATACAATGAGCAGTTCTTC. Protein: CASSDRGGVYNEQFF.